A single sample gave rise to the 31 T cell receptor beta chains below, sequenced in a study of CD8+ T cells in alopecia areata. RNA, once extracted, was reverse transcribed into cDNA for use as the sequencing template. The data were produced by immunoSEQ multiplex PCR, yet TCRdb's version contains in-frame clones alone and is incomplete. The sample records about 94,000 clones, over 70% being singletons. Treatment in this sample: oral pan-JAK inhibitor, 5-10 mg twice daily. The specimen comprised CD8+ T cells sorted from blood, sampled at approximately week 42, from a patient treated with tofacitinib. These receptors were collected from a human donor with alopecia areata.

The V gene is TRBV29-1, the J gene TRBJ1-4, with 10 bases matching TRBD1. This CDR3 has 15 residues. Looked up from germline, CDR1 is SQVTM and CDR2 is ANQGSEA. The V segment lost 7 bases and the J segment 7 bases; nucleotides outside the gene matches: 12. CDR3 region: CSALALGQGIEKLFF. The CDR3 DNA is TGCAGCGCCCTTGCTCTGGGACAGGGGATTGAAAAACTGTTTTTT.

The rearrangement uses TRBV27 and TRBJ1-1, with D maybe TRBD1 (6 bases). Trimming shortened V by 0 bases and J by 8 bases, and 10 bases separated the two germline ends. CDR3 length equals 13 residues. Germline CDR1 reads MNHEY; CDR2 reads SMNVEV (reference sequence). The CDR3 nucleotides are TGTGCCAGCAGTTTATCCGGGACAAGGGAAGCTTTCTTT. As protein: CASSLSGTREAFF.

V usage is TRBV7-9 and J usage is TRBJ2-3, with TRBD1 matching 9 bases. The germline gives CDR1 SEHNR, CDR2 FQNEAQ (reference sequence). There are 15 residues in the CDR3. V lost 7 bases to trimming and J lost 4 bases; unmatched junction nucleotides: 9. The CDR3 region is CASKDRGTGADTQYF. The CDR3 region has the DNA TGTGCCAGCAAAGACAGGGGGACAGGCGCAGATACGCAGTATTTT.

This clone was found a few times. This chain connects TRBV25-1 to TRBJ2-1; no firm D call. Germline V CDR1 and CDR2: MGHDK, SYGVNS. This CDR3 is 15 amino acids long. V shed 4 bases and J shed 8 bases, with 18 bases lying between them. Written as DNA, the CDR3 is TGTGCCAGCAGTGGAGCTGTAGCTCCTGGCGATGAGCAGTTCTTC. It is translated as CASSGAVAPGDEQFF.

The chain is built from TRBV6-6 and TRBJ2-1, with D unresolved. Trimming took off 5 bases at V and 9 bases at J, with 8 bases between the two ends. The CDR3 covers 11 residues. Germline CDR1 reads MNHNY; CDR2 reads SVGAGI (reference sequence). The CDR3 DNA reads TGTGCCAGCAGTCCGAGAAGTGAGCAGTTCTTC. Translated: CASSPRSEQFF.

This clone was detected once. The rearrangement uses TRBV4-3 and TRBJ2-3; TRBD1 is a possible D gene (6 bases). CDR3 length: 15 amino acids. CDR1 is LGHNA, CDR2 YSLEER, per germline. V was shortened by 5 bases and J by 0 bases, with 12 bases between the two germline ends. This chain's CDR3 is CASSTRDTSTDTQYF. DNA of the CDR3: TGCGCCAGCAGCACCAGGGACACTAGCACAGATACGCAGTATTTT.

The rearrangement joins TRBV30 to TRBJ2-3, with D hard to call. V was cut by 0 bases and J by 3 bases, with 4 bases left in between. There are 12 residues in the CDR3. The germline V gene encodes CDR1 GTSNPN and CDR2 SVGIG (reference sequence). CDR3 in DNA: TGTGCCTGGAGTGTAGGTACAGATACGCAGTATTTT. Residues: CAWSVGTDTQYF.

This chain links TRBV4-3 with TRBJ1-1, with D possibly TRBD1 on 6 matching bases. The V gene lost 1 base and the J gene lost 6 bases, with 9 bases spanning the gap. This CDR3 is 13 amino acids long. Germline lookup yields CDR1 LGHNA and CDR2 YSLEER. The DNA for the CDR3 is TGCGCCAGCAGCCAAGGTACAGGGTCTGAAGCTTTCTTT. This codes for CASSQGTGSEAFF.

Only one count was recorded for this clone. V and J are TRBV5-4 and TRBJ2-7; 7 bases are shared with TRBD2. CDR3 length: 14 amino acids. J lost 3 bases, V lost 4 bases, and 7 bases had no gene match. Germline V gene data show CDR1 as SGHNT and CDR2 as YYREEE (reference sequence). The CDR3 reads CASSGAGRSYEQYF. CDR3 sequence (DNA): TGTGCCAGCAGCGGAGCGGGACGGAGCTACGAGCAGTACTTC.

This rearrangement joins TRBV6-1 to TRBJ2-3; unclear D gene. CDR1 is MNHNS and CDR2 is SASEGT in the germline V gene. V was clipped by 1 base and J by 1 base, with 9 bases between them. This CDR3 comprises 15 residues. The CDR3 nucleotides read TGTGCCAGCAGTGAAGAAGGAATCCGCACAGATACGCAGTATTTT. The encoded protein is CASSEEGIRTDTQYF.

The V gene is TRBV6-5, the J gene TRBJ2-2, with unresolved D. CDR3 size: 15 residues. The ends were cut back, 2 bases at V and 5 bases at J, with 12 bases in the middle. Germline loops: CDR1 MNHEY, CDR2 SVGAGI. The CDR3: CASSYGHLNTGELFF. Here the CDR3 DNA reads TGTGCCAGCAGTTACGGGCATCTCAATACCGGGGAGCTGTTTTTT.

DNA of the CDR3: TGCGCCAGCAGCTTGGTCAGGGAGGGCCATGAGCAGTTCTTC. Encoded protein: CASSLVREGHEQFF. V is TRBV5-1 and J is TRBJ2-1; 7 positions agree with TRBD2. Germline CDR1 SGHRS, CDR2 YFSETQ. The CDR3 consists of 14 residues. The trim removed 0 bases at V and 8 bases at J, leaving 5 bases unmatched.

The gene calls are TRBV9 and TRBJ2-1; 7 bases align to TRBD2. CDR1 SGDLS and CDR2 YYNGEE come from the germline V gene. CDR3 length equals 15 residues. The V and J ends lost 0 bases and 5 bases, in that order; junction bases with no gene match: 5. The CDR3 protein is CASSVGAGINNEQFF. As DNA, the CDR3 is TGTGCCAGCAGCGTAGGAGCGGGGATAAACAATGAGCAGTTCTTC. Looking up the rest from reference TRBV9 and TRBJ2-1 gives the full variable domain: DSGVTQTPKHLITATGQRVTLRCSPRSGDLSVYWYQQSLDQGLQFLIQYYNGEERAKGNILERFSAQQFPDLHSELNLSSLELGDSALYFCASSVGAGINNEQFFGPGTRLTVL.

The V and J genes are TRBV19 and TRBJ2-1; 7 nucleotides match TRBD2. After removal of 3 bases from V and 1 base from J, the junction contained 3 bases not matched to a gene. The germline CDR1 and CDR2 sequences are LNHDA and SQIVND (reference sequence). This CDR3 contains 15 residues. The CDR3: CASSISGPSYNEQFF. The CDR3, as DNA: TGTGCCAGTAGTATTAGCGGGCCTTCCTACAATGAGCAGTTCTTC.

Only one count was recorded for this clone. The rearrangement uses TRBV30 and TRBJ2-3, with D possibly being TRBD1 (6 bases). V lost 2 bases to trimming and J lost 0 bases, with 12 bases between them. The CDR3 totals 15 residues. Germline CDR1 GTSNPN, CDR2 SVGIG (reference sequence). CDR3 residues: CAWSPQGSSTDTQYF. The CDR3 coding sequence is TGTGCCTGGAGTCCTCAGGGGTCTAGCACAGATACGCAGTATTTT.

The J gene is TRBJ1-1, the V gene TRBV14; D gene ambiguous. Germline values: CDR1 SGHDN, CDR2 FVKESK. The CDR3 sequence is 12 residues long. V dropped 1 base and J dropped 8 bases, with 8 bases sitting between them. The CDR3 region has the DNA TGTGCCAGCAGCCAAGTGGAGAACGAAGCTTTCTTT. It specifies CASSQVENEAFF.

This clone was seen a handful of times. This chain links TRBV9 with TRBJ1-2, with D hard to call. Looked up from germline, CDR1 is SGDLS and CDR2 is YYNGEE. The V gene lost 4 bases and the J gene lost 0 bases, with 19 bases spanning the gap. This CDR3 spans 17 amino acids. The CDR3 loop reads CASSPSWAPRSNYGYTF. The CDR3 DNA follows: TGTGCCAGCAGCCCAAGCTGGGCCCCCCGGTCTAACTATGGCTACACCTTC. Using reference TRBV9 and TRBJ1-2 for the parts outside the CDR3, the full variable domain is DSGVTQTPKHLITATGQRVTLRCSPRSGDLSVYWYQQSLDQGLQFLIQYYNGEERAKGNILERFSAQQFPDLHSELNLSSLELGDSALYFCASSPSWAPRSNYGYTFGSGTRLTVV.

This clone showed up just a few times. V gene TRBV29-1 combines with J gene TRBJ2-7; D remains ambiguous. V lost 4 bases and J 1 base, leaving 11 bases between the germline ends. CDR1 and CDR2 from the germline V gene are SQVTM and ANQGSEA. The CDR3 runs 13 residues. CDR3 sequence reads: CSVVPLESYEQYF. CDR3 DNA: TGCAGCGTTGTTCCCCTCGAATCCTACGAGCAGTACTTC.

This chain links TRBV11-2 with TRBJ2-7; the D gene is possibly TRBD2 (6 bases). The CDR3 is made up of 16 amino acids. CDR1 and CDR2 from the germline V gene are SGHAT and FQNNGV. With 0 bases removed from V and 4 bases from J, the gap between germline ends came to 16 bases. In DNA, the CDR3 is TGTGCCAGCAGCTTAGATCCGAGGAGGGCCGTATACGAGCAGTACTTC. It specifies CASSLDPRRAVYEQYF.

The chain couples TRBV11-2 to TRBJ2-1; D not certain. Looked up from germline, CDR1 is SGHAT and CDR2 is FQNNGV. V was pared by 5 bases and J by 14 bases, with 13 bases between. The CDR3 runs to 11 residues. DNA for the CDR3: TGTGCCAGCAGCCCTGGGTTAGACAAGTTCTTC. This encodes CASSPGLDKFF.

This clone was recorded a few times. This chain joins TRBV29-1 and TRBJ2-3; a possible D gene is TRBD2 (5 bases). Germline CDR1 SQVTM, CDR2 ANQGSEA. V lost 4 bases and J 2 bases, leaving 16 bases between the germline ends. This CDR3 region has 15 residues. In DNA form, the CDR3 reads TGCAGCGTTGTCCCGGGGAATACCCCCACAGATACGCAGTATTTT. It encodes CSVVPGNTPTDTQYF.

This sequence joins TRBV5-1 and TRBJ2-6; TRBD1 matches at 8 bases. V lost 4 bases, J lost 0 bases, and 12 bases stayed unmatched. Germline CDR1 is SGHRS and CDR2 is YFSETQ. The CDR3 is made up of 19 amino acids. The CDR3 loop reads CASSAIQGELFSGANVLTF. The DNA of the CDR3 is TGCGCCAGCAGCGCAATACAGGGGGAACTCTTCTCTGGGGCCAACGTCCTGACTTTC.

V usage is TRBV6-5 and J usage is TRBJ2-7, with a weak D call TRBD2 (5 bases). CDR1 and CDR2 from the germline V gene are MNHEY and SVGAGI. Trimming removed 2 bases at V and 4 bases at J, with 12 bases between. This CDR3 has 14 residues. CDR3 protein: CASSYNGVGYEQYF. The CDR3 coding sequence is TGTGCCAGCAGTTACAACGGGGTCGGATACGAGCAGTACTTC.

The chain employs TRBV30 and TRBJ1-2; 8 bases align to TRBD1. The CDR3 contains 13 residues. Germline-derived CDR1 and CDR2 are GTSNPN and SVGIG (reference sequence). Trimming cost V 3 bases and J 4 bases; bases outside gene matches: 4. The chain's CDR3 is CAWSSGTGYGYTF. CDR3 nucleotide sequence: TGTGCCTGGAGCTCCGGGACAGGCTATGGCTACACCTTC.

The rearrangement links TRBV5-1 to TRBJ2-7, with TRBD2 identical over 14 bases. V shed 0 bases and J 5 bases; nucleotides not matched to a gene: 4. Germline V lookup: CDR1 SGHRS, CDR2 YFSETQ. This CDR3 region has 16 residues. The CDR3 nucleotides read TGCGCCAGCAGCTTGGGACTAGCGGGGGGGGCCGACGAGCAGTACTTC. Translated: CASSLGLAGGADEQYF.

The gene calls are TRBV7-9 and TRBJ2-1, with D possibly matching TRBD2 (6 bases). Germline V gene sequence: CDR1 SEHNR, CDR2 FQNEAQ (reference sequence). There are 14 residues in the CDR3. V lost 5 bases and J 3 bases, leaving 11 bases between the germline ends. The CDR3 spells CASSPDYIYNEQFF. DNA of the CDR3: TGTGCCAGCAGCCCGGACTACATCTACAATGAGCAGTTCTTC. The entire variable domain, with the rest obtained from reference TRBV7-9 and TRBJ2-1, is as follows: DTGVSQNPRHKITKRGQNVTFRCDPISEHNRLYWYRQTLGQGPEFLTYFQNEAQLEKSRLLSDRFSAERPKGSFSTLEIQRTEQGDSAMYLCASSPDYIYNEQFFGPGTRLTVL.

The chain uses TRBV2 and TRBJ2-3; 14 bases agree with TRBD2. Germline-derived CDR1 and CDR2 are SNHLY and FYNNEI. The CDR3 covers 17 residues. Germline trimming cut 8 bases from V and 2 bases from J; bases unmatched to any gene: 9. The CDR3 reads CASGGLAGEPYTDTQYF. DNA for the CDR3: TGTGCCAGCGGGGGACTAGCGGGGGAACCTTACACAGATACGCAGTATTTT.

The chain couples TRBV19 to TRBJ2-1; 7 bases line up with TRBD1. Germline loops: CDR1 LNHDA, CDR2 SQIVND (reference sequence). Trimming took 5 bases from V and 0 from J; bases not matched to a gene: 4. This CDR3 comprises 15 residues. As DNA, the CDR3 is TGTGCCAGTAGTTCGACAGGGAACTCCTACAATGAGCAGTTCTTC. Translating it yields CASSSTGNSYNEQFF.

The rearrangement links TRBV6-6 to TRBJ2-7, with D uncertain. Germline assignment: CDR1 MNHNY and CDR2 SVGAGI (reference sequence). V dropped 8 bases and J dropped 1 base, with 6 bases sitting between them. The CDR3 is 11 residues long. The chain's CDR3 is CASSGSYEQYF. CDR3 DNA: TGTGCCAGCTCCGGGTCCTACGAGCAGTACTTC.

The chain recombines TRBV2 with TRBJ1-1, with TRBD1 identical over 9 bases. V was pared by 6 bases and J by 10 bases, with 9 bases of the junction left unmatched. CDR1 is SNHLY, CDR2 FYNNEI, per germline. This CDR3 contains 13 residues. CDR3 DNA sequence: TGTGCCAGCAGCTTACCCGGGGGACAGGGAGCTTTCTTT. Protein product: CASSLPGGQGAFF. Combining the CDR3 with reference TRBV2 and TRBJ1-1 gives the whole variable domain EPEVTQTPSHQVTQMGQEVILRCVPISNHLYFYWYRQILGQKVEFLVSFYNNEISEKSEIFDDQFSVERPDGSNFTLKIRSTKLEDSAMYFCASSLPGGQGAFFGQGTRLTVV.

This clone was observed a handful of times. V usage is TRBV29-1 and J usage is TRBJ1-2; D possibly corresponds to TRBD1 (5 bases). V lost 4 bases, J lost 6 bases, and 12 bases lay in between. The CDR3 consists of 12 residues. The V gene's germline CDR1 is SQVTM and CDR2 ANQGSEA. Here the CDR3 reads CSVVGGTHGYTF. The CDR3 region has the DNA TGCAGCGTTGTGGGGGGTACTCATGGCTACACCTTC.